The next 26 T cell receptor beta chains were all read from a single sample in a study of cytomegalovirus exposure and HLA in healthy donors. 13 Jbeta primers and 60 Vbeta primers were used for the PCR. Clones were sequenced by immunoSEQ multiplex PCR, and TCRdb holds only the in-frame ones, with some missing. Of under 85,000 clones listed, around 74% were seen once; the top ten hold approximately 22%. The sequenced material came from PBMCs. These TCRs come from a woman aged 25-40 years in good health and CMV-seropositive.

The chain is built from TRBV6-5 and TRBJ1-5; unclear D gene. V lost 5 bases to trimming and J lost 4 bases, with 15 bases between them. The CDR3 extends over 15 amino acids. Germline V CDR1 and CDR2: MNHEY, SVGAGI. DNA for the CDR3: TGTGCCAGCAGTACCTACCCGCGGTCGAATCAGCCCCAGCATTTT. Residues: CASSTYPRSNQPQHF.

J is TRBJ2-7 and V is TRBV7-2; no clear D gene. The CDR3 contains 13 residues. CDR1 is SGHTA and CDR2 is FQGNSA in the germline V gene. The germline V and J ends were trimmed by 1 base and 3 bases, with 7 bases remaining between them. The CDR3 reads CASSLELFYEQYF. Here the CDR3 DNA reads TGTGCCAGCAGCTTAGAACTCTTCTACGAGCAGTACTTC.

This sequence joins TRBV7-2 and TRBJ2-7; D might be TRBD2 (7 bases). CDR3 length: 15 residues. Germline V gene data show CDR1 as SGHTA and CDR2 as FQGNSA. The germline V and J ends were trimmed by 7 bases and 2 bases, with 18 bases remaining between them. The CDR3 loop reads CASTPGGRDTYEQYF. The DNA of the CDR3 is TGTGCCAGCACCCCCGGGGGGAGGGACACCTACGAGCAGTACTTC.

This clone has a handful of counts. A read error may account for a junction end that differs from germline. The chain joins TRBV19 to TRBJ2-2, with TRBD2 matching 10 bases. Germline-derived CDR1 and CDR2 are LNHDA and SQIVND (reference sequence). This CDR3 has 13 amino acids. The CDR3 DNA follows: TGTGCCGTCTCCGGACTAGCGGCCGGAGAGCTGTTTTTT. Protein: CAVSGLAAGELFF.

The chain employs TRBV6-5 and TRBJ2-7; TRBD2 matches at 11 bases. Germline lookup yields CDR1 MNHEY and CDR2 SVGAGI. The V gene end was trimmed by 6 bases and the J gene end by 6 bases; junction bases not matched to a gene: 10. This CDR3 spans 15 amino acids. CDR3 region: CASREVAGGLSEQYF. The CDR3 DNA reads TGTGCCAGCAGGGAGGTAGCGGGAGGGCTGAGCGAGCAGTACTTC.

The V gene is TRBV30, the J gene TRBJ2-5, with 8 bases lining up with TRBD2. Germline V gene lookup returns CDR1 GTSNPN and CDR2 SVGIG (reference sequence). The CDR3 loop spans 14 amino acids. V lost 2 bases and J lost 5; bases outside the gene matches: 7. In DNA form, the CDR3 reads TGTGCCTGGAGTAACGGGAGGGCGGGTGAGACCCAGTACTTC. Protein: CAWSNGRAGETQYF.

CDR3 loop: CASTSRVGDQPQHF. The CDR3, as DNA: TGTGCCAGCACCTCCCGGGTAGGGGATCAGCCCCAGCATTTT. The chain links TRBV28 to TRBJ1-5; the D gene is possibly TRBD1 (5 bases). The germline V gene has CDR1 MDHEN and CDR2 SYDVKM. Trimming left V 7 bases short and J 5 bases short, with 15 bases between. The CDR3 sequence is 14 residues long.

The chain joins TRBV7-9 to TRBJ1-5; D unclear. V shed 1 base and J shed 3 bases, with 13 bases lying between them. The CDR3 runs 16 residues. From germline, CDR1 is SEHNR and CDR2 FQNEAQ (reference sequence). In nucleotides, the CDR3 is TGTGCCAGCAGCTTAGGATCGGGTTTGAACAATCAGCCCCAGCATTTT. Translated: CASSLGSGLNNQPQHF.

The chain uses TRBV2 and TRBJ2-7; D not resolved. V was shortened by 3 bases and J by 4 bases, with 4 bases between the two germline ends. CDR3 length: 11 amino acids. Germline CDR1 SNHLY, CDR2 FYNNEI. CDR3 in amino acids: CASSEEYEQYF. The CDR3 DNA follows: TGTGCCAGCAGTGAGGAGTACGAGCAGTACTTC.

This clone is a singleton in its sample. This chain uses TRBV15 with TRBJ1-2, with D maybe TRBD1 (5 bases). This CDR3 region has 12 residues. Trimming shortened V by 4 bases and J by 9 bases, and 12 bases separated the two germline ends. The germline V gene encodes CDR1 LNHNV and CDR2 YYDKDF (reference sequence). The CDR3 here is CATSKAQGSYTF. As DNA, the CDR3 is TGTGCCACCAGCAAGGCCCAGGGCAGCTACACCTTC.

This chain joins TRBV9 and TRBJ2-1; D not certain. Germline CDR1 SGDLS, CDR2 YYNGEE. The CDR3 consists of 12 residues. Trimming cost V 4 bases and J 2 bases, with 4 bases left between them. The CDR3 DNA sequence: TGTGCCAGCAGCCCTACCTACAATGAGCAGTTCTTC. Its translation is CASSPTYNEQFF.

The chain employs TRBV19 and TRBJ2-5; the D gene is possibly TRBD2 (7 bases). V was trimmed by 6 bases and J by 5 bases, leaving 13 bases between them. Germline CDR1 is LNHDA and CDR2 is SQIVND (reference sequence). The CDR3 is 13 residues long. CDR3 sequence reads: CASSPQGGETQYF. In nucleotides, the CDR3 is TGTGCCAGTAGCCCACAGGGAGGGGAGACCCAGTACTTC.

This clone was seen only a few times. The rearrangement joins TRBV7-9 to TRBJ1-2; the match to TRBD1 covers 7 bases. Germline trimming cut 6 bases from V and 5 bases from J; bases unmatched to any gene: 9. The CDR3 consists of 14 residues. In germline, CDR1 is SEHNR, CDR2 FQNEAQ (reference sequence). CDR3 residues: CASRIQGVGYGYTF. The CDR3 nucleotides read TGTGCCAGCAGAATTCAGGGGGTAGGATATGGCTACACCTTC.

The CDR3 spells CASGLGQNTEAFF. In DNA form, the CDR3 reads TGTGCTAGTGGTTTGGGACAGAACACTGAAGCTTTCTTT. The chain has TRBV12-5 and TRBJ1-1; D gene unclear. CDR3 length equals 13 residues. Germline V gene data show CDR1 as LGHNT and CDR2 as FRNRAP. The ends were cut back, 1 base at V and 1 base at J, with 4 bases in the middle.

As regards this clone: The same CDR3 can be traced to other DNA sequences in this sample. The rearrangement uses TRBV9 and TRBJ1-1, with unresolved D. Trimming took off 0 bases at V and 0 bases at J, with 6 bases between the two ends. Per the germline V gene, CDR1 is SGDLS and CDR2 is YYNGEE. This CDR3 comprises 14 residues. The CDR3 DNA reads TGTGCCAGCAGCGTAGCAGGTGTGAACACTGAAGCTTTCTTT. This translates into CASSVAGVNTEAFF.

The CDR3 is CASSQEYEAGGAGWPQHF. The CDR3 nucleotides read TGTGCCAGCAGCCAAGAGTATGAGGCAGGAGGGGCTGGATGGCCCCAGCATTTT. This chain joins TRBV4-2 and TRBJ1-5, with D perhaps matching TRBD1 (5 bases). Trimming stripped 0 bases from V and 9 bases from J, with 24 bases between. The length of the CDR3 is 18 residues. Germline V gene data show CDR1 as LGHNA and CDR2 as YNFKEQ.

CDR3 bases: TGCGCCAGCAGCTTGGGGACAGGGAACAATGAAAAACTGTTTTTT. Translating it yields CASSLGTGNNEKLFF. This rearrangement joins TRBV5-1 to TRBJ1-4; 8 bases are shared with TRBD1. After removal of 0 bases from V and 5 bases from J, the junction contained 3 bases not matched to a gene. CDR3 size: 15 residues. Germline CDR1 and CDR2: SGHRS and YFSETQ.

This clone was counted a single time. This chain connects TRBV20-1 to TRBJ2-1; D is possibly TRBD2 (6 bases). The CDR3 length is 11 residues. Germline V gene sequence: CDR1 DFQATT, CDR2 SNEGSKA (reference sequence). The V gene lost 6 bases and the J gene lost 7 bases, with 10 bases spanning the gap. CDR3 sequence: CSAERVNEQFF. CDR3 in DNA: TGCAGTGCGGAGCGGGTGAATGAGCAGTTCTTC.

The chain carries TRBV6-5 and TRBJ1-6; no clear D gene. The CDR3 length is 14 residues. Germline V gives CDR1 MNHEY, CDR2 SVGAGI. V shed 2 bases and J shed 8 bases, with 10 bases lying between them. The CDR3 DNA reads as TGTGCCAGCAGTTACGCAATGAGGGATTCACCCCTCCACTTT. Its translation is CASSYAMRDSPLHF.

This sequence joins TRBV4-3 and TRBJ1-1; D gene unclear. The V end was cut by 1 base, the J end by 0 bases, with 9 bases between. The CDR3 contains 15 residues. Germline CDR1 reads LGHNA; CDR2 reads YSLEER. CDR3 protein: CASSQGSSVNTEAFF. CDR3 sequence (DNA): TGCGCCAGCAGCCAAGGGTCGTCAGTGAACACTGAAGCTTTCTTT.

This rearrangement joins TRBV30 to TRBJ2-7, with 9 bases aligning to TRBD1. After removal of 7 bases from V and 2 bases from J, the junction contained 9 bases not matched to a gene. Germline-derived CDR1 and CDR2 are GTSNPN and SVGIG (reference sequence). The CDR3 loop spans 14 amino acids. The CDR3 DNA follows: TGTGCCTCCCGTTCGGACAGGGGCCCCTACGAGCAGTACTTC. Its protein is CASRSDRGPYEQYF.

V and J are TRBV6-1 and TRBJ1-1; D perhaps matches TRBD1 (5 bases). Looked up from germline, CDR1 is MNHNS and CDR2 is SASEGT. Trimming cost V 5 bases and J 0 bases, with 10 bases left between them. The CDR3 has 14 residues. In DNA form, the CDR3 reads TGTGCCAGCAGTCTAATGACAGTGAACACTGAAGCTTTCTTT. Its translation: CASSLMTVNTEAFF.

The V and J genes are TRBV27 and TRBJ1-5; D not resolved. CDR3 length: 13 amino acids. Deletions cut 7 bases from V and 9 bases from J, with 16 bases between. Germline values: CDR1 MNHEY, CDR2 SMNVEV (reference sequence). CDR3 sequence reads: CASNISPPRPQHF. The CDR3 region has the DNA TGTGCCAGCAACATATCCCCCCCTCGGCCCCAGCATTTT.

The chain links TRBV6-1 to TRBJ1-2; D not resolved. In germline, CDR1 is MNHNS, CDR2 SASEGT. The CDR3 runs to 14 residues. The V and J ends lost 5 bases and 3 bases respectively, with 13 bases between them. Here the CDR3 reads CASSIDITDYGYTF. The CDR3 nucleotides are TGTGCCAGCAGTATTGATATAACGGACTATGGCTACACCTTC.

The genes are TRBV30 and TRBJ1-1; maybe TRBD1 (5 bases). This CDR3 spans 14 amino acids. Trimming pared 0 bases from V and 3 bases from J, leaving 11 bases between. Germline V gene lookup returns CDR1 GTSNPN and CDR2 SVGIG (reference sequence). The CDR3 protein is CAWSVRGGDTEAFF. CDR3 nucleotide sequence: TGTGCCTGGAGTGTAAGAGGAGGGGACACTGAAGCTTTCTTT.

The chain recombines TRBV25-1 with TRBJ2-7; D may be TRBD2 (5 bases). Trimming cost V 3 bases and J 0 bases, with 9 bases left between them. The V gene's germline CDR1 is MGHDK and CDR2 SYGVNS. This CDR3 is 14 amino acids long. The CDR3 DNA follows: TGTGCCAGCAGTGACCCGGGGAGCTCCTACGAGCAGTACTTC. Its translation: CASSDPGSSYEQYF.